These 14 T cell receptor beta chains share one sample of origin, sequenced in a study of blood T cell repertoires in COVID-19. Sequencing was performed with immunoSEQ multiplex PCR; in TCRdb, only in-frame clones are kept and a portion is missing. Of 150,000 to 200,000 clones in the sample, about 85% were seen once. The specimen sequenced was peripheral blood. Receptors were obtained from a man aged 55 to 70 with active or convalescent COVID-19.

This clone was counted a single time. This chain connects TRBV6-1 to TRBJ1-1; perhaps TRBD1 as D (6 bases). Trimming took off 2 bases at V and 2 bases at J, with 12 bases between the two ends. The length of the CDR3 is 15 residues. From germline, CDR1 is MNHNS and CDR2 SASEGT. In DNA, the CDR3 is TGTGCCAGCAGTGAACCTGGACAGATAAACACTGAAGCTTTCTTT. Translated, it gives CASSEPGQINTEAFF.

The chain employs TRBV27 and TRBJ2-6; perhaps TRBD2 as D (5 bases). The CDR3 is 12 residues long. Germline V lookup: CDR1 MNHEY, CDR2 SMNVEV (reference sequence). The V end was cut by 4 bases, the J end by 10 bases, with 8 bases between. In DNA form, the CDR3 reads TGTGCCAGCAGTTACCGGGGAAACGTCCTGACTTTC. As protein: CASSYRGNVLTF.

The chain has TRBV12-1 and TRBJ1-2; the table gives TRBD1 as D, unverified against the DNA. TRBV12-1 is designated a pseudogene. The CDR3 extends over 14 amino acids. The CDR3 spells CASSFETGGNGYTF. The CDR3 DNA is TGTGCCAGCAGCTTCGAGACAGGGGGCAACGGCTACACCTTC.

The chain uses TRBV2 and TRBJ1-1, with no clear D. V was clipped by 4 bases and J by 2 bases, with 5 bases between them. This CDR3 is built from 12 residues. Looked up from germline, CDR1 is SNHLY and CDR2 is FYNNEI. The CDR3 sequence is CASSVINTEAFF. The CDR3 nucleotides are TGTGCCAGCAGTGTAATAAACACTGAAGCTTTCTTT.

There are a few counts of this clone. The chain uses TRBV6-1 and TRBJ2-3, with 8 bases fitting TRBD2. J gave up 2 bases and V 2 bases, and 3 bases lay outside the gene matches. Germline V gives CDR1 MNHNS, CDR2 SASEGT. This CDR3 has 15 amino acids. CDR3 sequence: CASSELGGATDTQYF. The CDR3 coding sequence is TGTGCCAGCAGTGAACTCGGGGGGGCCACAGATACGCAGTATTTT.

The rearrangement uses TRBV7-9 and TRBJ2-2; 9 positions agree with TRBD1. Germline values: CDR1 SEHNR, CDR2 FQNEAQ (reference sequence). With 1 base clipped from V and 3 bases from J, the junction kept 6 bases outside the gene matches. The CDR3 consists of 17 residues. In nucleotides, the CDR3 is TGTGCCAGCAGCTTAGATCGCGACAGGGGGGACACCGGGGAGCTGTTTTTT. Its translation: CASSLDRDRGDTGELFF.

The gene calls are TRBV5-6 and TRBJ2-2; a weak D match, TRBD2 (5 bases). Germline CDR1 SGHDT, CDR2 YYEEEE. V lost 2 bases to trimming and J lost 6 bases, with 5 bases between them. CDR3 length: 12 amino acids. The CDR3 DNA is TGTGCCAGCAGCTTCGGGGCCGGGGAGCTGTTTTTT. It yields the protein CASSFGAGELFF.

A word on this clone: The same CDR3 arises from other DNA sequences in this sample as well. This chain links TRBV6-5 with TRBJ2-3; 9 bases line up with TRBD1. Germline CDR1 MNHEY, CDR2 SVGAGI. V trimming: 8 bases; J trimming: 1 base; junction bases outside the gene matches: 1. The CDR3 contains 13 residues. The CDR3 is CASRTGGTDTQYF. The CDR3 nucleotides read TGTGCCAGCCGGACAGGGGGCACAGATACGCAGTATTTT.

As for this clone: The germline gene is not matched at one end of the junction; a read error may be the cause. The chain links TRBV27 to TRBJ1-5, with 8 bases that match TRBD1. The CDR3 totals 16 residues. Germline CDR1 and CDR2: MNHEY and SMNVEV (reference sequence). For the CDR3, the DNA is TGTGCCAGCAGCTTATTCGGGACAGGTCGCAATCAGCCCCAGCATTTT. As protein: CASSLFGTGRNQPQHF.

The chain couples TRBV6-5 to TRBJ2-3; no definite D call. Germline lookup yields CDR1 MNHEY and CDR2 SVGAGI. The CDR3 totals 13 residues. The V and J ends lost 2 bases and 3 bases respectively, with 6 bases between them. The CDR3 nucleotides are TGTGCCAGCAGTTACGTATTGACAGATACGCAGTATTTT. Its protein is CASSYVLTDTQYF.

This chain joins TRBV6-5 and TRBJ2-3; no reliable D call. CDR3 length: 15 amino acids. The germline V gene encodes CDR1 MNHEY and CDR2 SVGAGI. The V end lost 2 bases, the J end lost 0 bases, and 9 bases lay between the germline ends. The DNA for the CDR3 is TGTGCCAGCAGTTACAGCACTACTAGCACAGATACGCAGTATTTT. It translates to CASSYSTTSTDTQYF.

The chain employs TRBV29-1 and TRBJ2-7, with D perhaps TRBD1 (6 bases). The CDR3 extends over 14 amino acids. Germline V gene data show CDR1 as SQVTM and CDR2 as ANQGSEA. V was cut by 5 bases and J by 5 bases, with 19 bases left in between. In DNA, the CDR3 is TGCAGCGTTATACAGGGAGAGAGTAGGAACGAGCAGTACTTC. Protein: CSVIQGESRNEQYF.

The rearrangement links TRBV15 to TRBJ2-3; TRBD1 matches at 10 bases. The CDR3 contains 15 residues. J was trimmed by 3 bases and V by 1 base; bases with no gene match: 1. Germline lookup yields CDR1 LNHNV and CDR2 YYDKDF (reference sequence). The CDR3 DNA is TGTGCCACCAGCAGAGGACAGGGGGCTACAGATACGCAGTATTTT. Protein: CATSRGQGATDTQYF.

The chain is built from TRBV6-5 and TRBJ1-5; 9 bases are a match to TRBD1. V was pared by 5 bases and J by 4 bases, with 6 bases of the junction left unmatched. This CDR3 is 15 amino acids long. CDR1 and CDR2 (germline): MNHEY, SVGAGI. The CDR3 nucleotides read TGTGCCAGCAGTACAACAGGGGGCACTAATCAGCCCCAGCATTTT. This translates into CASSTTGGTNQPQHF.